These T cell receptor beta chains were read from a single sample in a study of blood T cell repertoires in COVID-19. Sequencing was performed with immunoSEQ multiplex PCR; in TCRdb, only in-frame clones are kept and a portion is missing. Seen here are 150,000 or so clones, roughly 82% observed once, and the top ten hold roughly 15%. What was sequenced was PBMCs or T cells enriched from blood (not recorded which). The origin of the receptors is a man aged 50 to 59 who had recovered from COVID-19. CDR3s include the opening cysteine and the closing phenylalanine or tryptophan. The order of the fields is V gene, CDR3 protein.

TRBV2	CASSGTLGSPLHF
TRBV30	CAWSVLPRVDYGYTF
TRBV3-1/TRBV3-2	CASSQVADLYGYTF
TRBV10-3	CAISTRGGGSLLDTQYF
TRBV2	CASSDTWTGSSYEQYF
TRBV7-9	CASSLSHYGDRVQETQYF
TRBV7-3	CASSLSGNTEAFF
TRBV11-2	CASLGRGLALFSGANVLTF
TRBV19	CASKGAKNTEAFF
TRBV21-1	CASSKARERGRYYGYTF
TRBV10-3	CAISGTGNTEAFF
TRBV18	CASSPRQGSGNTEAFF
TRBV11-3	CASSLAPNEQFF
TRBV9	CASSVERGSNTGELFF
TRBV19	CASSSGLYGYTF
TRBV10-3	CAISTGQGGNTEAFF
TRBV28	CASTQGDRGRGETQYF
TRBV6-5	CAAGGIRAEKLFF
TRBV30	CACRGLADPQETQYF
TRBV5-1	CASSWRSSGGADEQYF
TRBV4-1	CASSPTEEETQYF
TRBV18	CASSGKSGGPTGELFF
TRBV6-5	CAGTGTGNTIYF
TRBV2	CASSETGLSHTGELFF
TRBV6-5	CASSYEKNEKLFF